The rows below give T cell receptor beta chains drawn from one sample of a study of blood T cell repertoires in COVID-19. Libraries were prepared by immunoSEQ multiplex PCR; TCRdb keeps only in-frame clonotypes and omits some of them. This sample has approximately 40,000 clones, with about 85% found just once. Material for sequencing was peripheral blood. These receptors originate from a man aged 55 to 70 with COVID-19, enrolled during active disease. CDR3s include the opening cysteine and the closing phenylalanine or tryptophan. Each record gives: V gene, J gene, CDR3 protein.

>TRBV10-3|TRBJ1-4
CAISEGITGGIATNEKLFF
>TRBV15|TRBJ1-6
CATSRDQKGNSPLHF
>TRBV10-1|TRBJ2-7
CASSEGLAASYEQYF
>TRBV10-3|TRBJ1-2
CAISDVGGRDGYTF
>TRBV28|TRBJ2-2
CASRGTSGGGGELFF
>TRBV27|TRBJ2-5
CASSLFVGGQETQYF
>TRBV18|TRBJ2-1
CASSRGPTLGNEQFF
>TRBV2|TRBJ2-1
CAKQRVETRSNEQFF
>TRBV6-5|TRBJ2-2
CASSYPLVRNTGELFF
>TRBV30|TRBJ1-5
CAWSTGSGNQPQHF
>TRBV6-1|TRBJ2-3
CASSEVGGSVTDTQYF
>TRBV30|TRBJ1-5
CAWSVRGTLYQPQHF
>TRBV5-1|TRBJ1-2
CASSLSGRGNYGYTF
>TRBV29-1|TRBJ1-2
CSAWQGGQGAYGYTF
>TRBV4-2|TRBJ1-2
CASSHPGQANYGYTF
>TRBV11-2|TRBJ1-3
CASSKTGDGNTIYF
>TRBV7-2|TRBJ2-3
CASSLGVGGGTDTQYF
>TRBV20-1|TRBJ2-3
CSASKETGTQYF